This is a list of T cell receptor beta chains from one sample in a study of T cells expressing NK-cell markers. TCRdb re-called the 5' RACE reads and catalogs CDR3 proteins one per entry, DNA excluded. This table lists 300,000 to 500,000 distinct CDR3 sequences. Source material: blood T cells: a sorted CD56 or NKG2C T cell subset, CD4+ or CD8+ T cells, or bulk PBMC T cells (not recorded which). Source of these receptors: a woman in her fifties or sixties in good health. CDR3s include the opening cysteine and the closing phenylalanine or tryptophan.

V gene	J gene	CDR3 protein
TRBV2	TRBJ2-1	CASKGGQSSQFF
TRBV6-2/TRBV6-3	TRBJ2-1	CASGTGVPNEQFF
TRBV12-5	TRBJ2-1	CASGPYGVAVDNEQFF
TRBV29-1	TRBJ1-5	CSVVKGQGTNQPQHF
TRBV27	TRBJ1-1	CASSPAAGLTEAFF
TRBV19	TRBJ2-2	CASSQGWTGELFF
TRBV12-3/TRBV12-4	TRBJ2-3	CASSLVSSPDTQYF
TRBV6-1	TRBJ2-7	CASSEVGSLSYEQYF
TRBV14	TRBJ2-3	CASSEFSGASTDTQYF
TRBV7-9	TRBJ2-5	CASSSGTLGTQYF
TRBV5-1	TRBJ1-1	CASSNPGQGMNTEAFF
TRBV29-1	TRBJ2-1	CSAEGGRASYNEQFF
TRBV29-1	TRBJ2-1	CSVEGDTLPFF
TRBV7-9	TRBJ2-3	CASSPPGLPGTDTQYF
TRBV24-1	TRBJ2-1	CATSDFRGYNEQFF
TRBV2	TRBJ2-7	CASREGPGGTYEQYF
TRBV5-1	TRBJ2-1	CASSSTGSSYNEQFF
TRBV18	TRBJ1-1	CASSPGTGGPPEAFF
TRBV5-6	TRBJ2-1	CASSLVKSRRVEQFF
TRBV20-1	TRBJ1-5	CSAKPRQGRQPQHF